Below, one T cell receptor (beta chain) is given with its context. The antigen it recognizes is unknown. A much larger clone lies a single base off, so this may be a read error. The TCR beta CDR3 regions were amplified from RNA transcripts. The TCR CDR3 was subjected to a first round of RT-PCR using the HTBI primer set and the Qiagen OneStep RT-PCR kit. A second multiplex PCR round built the libraries, followed by size selection and purification. Sequencing of the libraries was done on an Illumina HiSeq2000 using paired-end 100 bp reads. Turning to the authors' computational methods: SOAPnuke was used to process the raw data, removing reads that contained adapters or uncalled bases, had a mean Phred below 15, or lacked an exact match to the constant primer or identifier. High-quality paired reads were merged with COPE v1.2.5, and unique nucleotide sequences were defined as clonotypes. MiTCR v1.1 was used to align the clonotypes against IMGT TRBV, TRBD and TRBJ reference segments. Only V-J combinations with frequency above 0.0001, covering 98% to 99.2% of repertoires, were analysed. The TCS score was defined as the ratio of F50 (clonal expansion) to E x V (chaos), calculated using BLOSUM62-based TCRdist between CDR3 peptides within each V-J. Welch's t-statistics and random forest reduced several hundred V-J features to 13, which were used in a naive Bayes classifier (R e1071). TCRdb itself trimmed the public reads at Q25 with fastp, ran MiXCR and retained productive beta chains. CDR3 protein duplicates are merged, each entry listing the most common genes and DNA. The V and J calls and clone size are TCRdb's, not the authors'. Across this sample there are hundreds of thousands of distinct CDR3 sequences, with approximately 14% seen only once. The ten top clones hold approximately 13% of the sample.

This record comes from a study of T cells in Graves' hyperthyroidism and ophthalmopathy (dated by TCRdb to the late 2010s). Describing the broader study: Peripheral blood was collected at initial diagnosis, before any treatment. A discovery cohort of approximately 97 patients, roughly 45 with Graves' ophthalmopathy and 55 to 60 with stable Graves' hyperthyroidism, was used to find distinguishing TCR V-J signatures. Prospective prediction of ophthalmopathy was tested in an independent validation cohort consisting of 18 to 20 hyperthyroidism patients and approximately 16 patients who later progressed to ophthalmopathy. The roughly 94 discovery patients were randomly split 7:3 into training and test sets. The study also compared thyroid tissue and blood T-cell repertoires from a handful of Graves' hyperthyroidism patients. After sampling, hyperthyroidism patients received methimazole starting at 30 mg daily, and ophthalmopathy patients received high-dose intravenous methylprednisolone. The paper describes TCR Vbeta CDR3 sequencing of 120 to 150 peripheral blood samples, made up of approximately 40 ophthalmopathy patients, 70 to 75 hyperthyroidism patients and about 17 progressor patients.

There are 14 amino acids in the CDR3, from cysteine to phenylalanine inclusive. The kept DNA is CDR3 alone, 42 bases in frame from the first base. Reading the germline V gene gives CDR1 KGHSH and CDR2 LQKENI. Overall results and qualifications from the work: Most expanded thyroid clonotypes (frequency above 0.001) were also detected in blood, a finding suggesting that blood repertoires may reflect thyroid immune responses. Sample size was not statistically predetermined, and blinding of investigators to group allocation was not performed. In validation, progression to ophthalmopathy was predicted by the model with nearly 71% sensitivity and under 85% specificity, a median of approximately 6.5 months before onset. Ophthalmopathy was separated from stable hyperthyroidism by a 13 V-J signature model, with about 88% sensitivity and about 81% specificity obtained in cross-validation and 80%/75% obtained in testing.

Moderately to severely active disease, a Clinical Activity Score of at least 3, a NOSPECS grade of at least 4, and a duration under 3 months were present in ophthalmopathy patients. Exclusion was applied to patients with uncontrolled infections, other autoimmune diseases, pregnancy or lactation. Diagnoses were based on clinical symptoms, serum thyroxine and TRAb, thyroid ultrasound and orbital computed tomography. PBMCs were isolated from more than 8 ml of fresh peripheral blood by Ficoll-Paque density gradient centrifugation. Trizol reagent was used to extract total RNA, and RNA quality was then checked on an Agilent 2100 Bioanalyzer.

This receptor was obtained from a woman between 50 and 59 years old with Graves' ophthalmopathy. The sequenced sample was blood. The receptor chain draws on TRBV18 and TRBJ2-5; the junction holds 9 bases that match TRBD2. Here is the DNA: TGTGCCGGCTCACCATCTAGCGGGGAAGAGACCCAGTACTTC. It encodes CAGSPSSGEETQYF.